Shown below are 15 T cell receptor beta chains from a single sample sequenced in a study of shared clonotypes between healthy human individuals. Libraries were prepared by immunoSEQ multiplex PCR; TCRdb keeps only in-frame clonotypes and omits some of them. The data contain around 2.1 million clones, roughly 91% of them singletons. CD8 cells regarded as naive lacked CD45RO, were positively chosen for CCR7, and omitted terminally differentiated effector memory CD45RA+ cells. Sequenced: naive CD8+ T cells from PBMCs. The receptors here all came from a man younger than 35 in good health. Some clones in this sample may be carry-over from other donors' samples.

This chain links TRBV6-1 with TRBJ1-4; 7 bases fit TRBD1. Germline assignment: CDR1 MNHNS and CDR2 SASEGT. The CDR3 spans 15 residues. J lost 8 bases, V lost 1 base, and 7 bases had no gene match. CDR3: CASSEGQGVGEKLFF. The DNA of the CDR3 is TGTGCCAGCAGTGAAGGACAGGGAGTGGGGGAAAAACTGTTTTTT.

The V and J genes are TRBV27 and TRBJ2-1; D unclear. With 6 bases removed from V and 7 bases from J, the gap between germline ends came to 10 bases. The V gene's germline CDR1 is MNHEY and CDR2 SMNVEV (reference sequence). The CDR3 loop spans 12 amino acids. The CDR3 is CASSPSRNEQFF. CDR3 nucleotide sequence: TGTGCCAGCAGCCCAAGCAGGAATGAGCAGTTCTTC.

Here the CDR3 reads CATSSATGGNEKLFF. The DNA for the CDR3 is TGTGCCACCAGCAGCGCAACAGGGGGCAACGAAAAACTGTTTTTT. J is TRBJ1-4 and V is TRBV15, with TRBD1 matching over 9 bases. CDR3 length: 15 residues. CDR1 is LNHNV and CDR2 is YYDKDF in the germline V gene (reference sequence). J lost 8 bases, V lost 3 bases, and 7 bases had no gene match. Combining the CDR3 with reference TRBV15 and TRBJ1-4 gives the whole variable domain DAMVIQNPRYQVTQFGKPVTLSCSQTLNHNVMYWYQQKSSQAPKLLFHYYDKDFNNEADTPDNFQSRRPNTSFCFLDIRSPGLGDTAMYLCATSSATGGNEKLFFGSGTQLSVL.

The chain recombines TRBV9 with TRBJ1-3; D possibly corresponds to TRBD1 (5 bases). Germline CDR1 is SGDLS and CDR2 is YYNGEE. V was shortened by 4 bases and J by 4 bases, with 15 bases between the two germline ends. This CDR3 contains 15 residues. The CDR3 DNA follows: TGTGCCAGCAGCCCGGGGGGGGGTGCCGGAAACACCATATATTTT. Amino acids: CASSPGGGAGNTIYF.

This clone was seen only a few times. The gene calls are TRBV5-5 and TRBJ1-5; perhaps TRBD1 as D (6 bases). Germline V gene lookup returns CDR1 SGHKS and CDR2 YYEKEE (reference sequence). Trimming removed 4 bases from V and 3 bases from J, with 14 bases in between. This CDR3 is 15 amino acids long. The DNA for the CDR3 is TGTGCCAGCAGCCCCCGAGGGGGGCCCAATCAGCCCCAGCATTTT. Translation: CASSPRGGPNQPQHF.

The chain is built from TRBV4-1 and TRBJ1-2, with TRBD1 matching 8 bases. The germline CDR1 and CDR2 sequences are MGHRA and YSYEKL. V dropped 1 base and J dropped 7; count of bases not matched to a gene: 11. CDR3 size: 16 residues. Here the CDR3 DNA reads TGCGCCAGCAGCCAAGCCCCCCAACAGACAGGGGTTGGCTACACCTTC. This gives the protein CASSQAPQQTGVGYTF.

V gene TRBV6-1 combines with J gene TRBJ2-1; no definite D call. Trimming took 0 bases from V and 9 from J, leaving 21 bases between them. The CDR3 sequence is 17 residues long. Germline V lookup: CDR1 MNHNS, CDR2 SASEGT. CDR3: CASSEARSVRRTLEQFF. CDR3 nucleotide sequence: TGTGCCAGCAGTGAAGCGAGGTCAGTCAGACGTACTCTTGAGCAGTTCTTC.

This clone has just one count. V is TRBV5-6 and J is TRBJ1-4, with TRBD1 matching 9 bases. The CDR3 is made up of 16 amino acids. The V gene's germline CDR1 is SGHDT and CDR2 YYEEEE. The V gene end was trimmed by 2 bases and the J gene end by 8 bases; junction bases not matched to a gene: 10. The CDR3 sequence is CASSFQKQGAREKLFF. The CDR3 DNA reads TGTGCCAGCAGCTTCCAGAAACAGGGGGCGAGGGAAAAACTGTTTTTT.

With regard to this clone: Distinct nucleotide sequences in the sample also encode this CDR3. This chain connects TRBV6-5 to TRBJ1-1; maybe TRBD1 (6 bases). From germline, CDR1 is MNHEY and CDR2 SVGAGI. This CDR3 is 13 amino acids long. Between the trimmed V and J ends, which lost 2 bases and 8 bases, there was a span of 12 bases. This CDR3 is CASSYGGGSEAFF. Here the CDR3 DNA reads TGTGCCAGCAGTTACGGGGGCGGCTCCGAAGCTTTCTTT.

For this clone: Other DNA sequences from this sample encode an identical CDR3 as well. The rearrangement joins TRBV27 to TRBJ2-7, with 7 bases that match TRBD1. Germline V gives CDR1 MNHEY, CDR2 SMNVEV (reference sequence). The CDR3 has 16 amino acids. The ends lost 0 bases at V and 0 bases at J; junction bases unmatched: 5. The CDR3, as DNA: TGTGCCAGCAGTTTATCCGCCGGGACAGCCTCCTACGAGCAGTACTTC. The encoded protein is CASSLSAGTASYEQYF.

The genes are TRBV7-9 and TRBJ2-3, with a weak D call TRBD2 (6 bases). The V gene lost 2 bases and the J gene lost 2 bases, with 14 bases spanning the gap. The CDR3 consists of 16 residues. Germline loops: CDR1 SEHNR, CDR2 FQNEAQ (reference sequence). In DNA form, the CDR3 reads TGTGCCAGCAGCTTAATATTTGCGGGGCCCACAGATACGCAGTATTTT. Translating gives CASSLIFAGPTDTQYF.

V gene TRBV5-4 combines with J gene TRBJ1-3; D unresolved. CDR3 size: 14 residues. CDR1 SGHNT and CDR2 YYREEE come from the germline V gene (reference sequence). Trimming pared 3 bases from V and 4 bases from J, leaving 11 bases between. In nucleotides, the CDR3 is TGTGCCAGCAGCTCGGGCGCCCGCGGAAACACCATATATTTT. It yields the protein CASSSGARGNTIYF. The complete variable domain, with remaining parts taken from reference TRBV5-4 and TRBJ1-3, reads ETGVTQSPTHLIKTRGQQVTLRCSSQSGHNTVSWYQQALGQGPQFIFQYYREEENGRGNFPPRFSGLQFPNYSSELNVNALELDDSALYLCASSSGARGNTIYFGEGSWLTVV.

CDR3 residues: CASSLAAGGYGQPQHF. The CDR3 DNA is TGTGCCAGCAGTTTAGCGGCAGGGGGCTACGGTCAGCCCCAGCATTTT. This sequence joins TRBV27 and TRBJ1-5; 8 nucleotides match TRBD1. J lost 6 bases, V lost 2 bases, and 9 bases had no gene match. Germline CDR1 reads MNHEY; CDR2 reads SMNVEV (reference sequence). The CDR3 spans 16 residues.

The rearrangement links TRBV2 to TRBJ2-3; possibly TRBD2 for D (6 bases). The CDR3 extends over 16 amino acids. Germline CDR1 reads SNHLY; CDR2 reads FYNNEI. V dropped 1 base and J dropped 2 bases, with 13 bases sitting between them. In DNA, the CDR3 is TGTGCCAGCAGTGAAGTGGGCGGGACCAACACAGATACGCAGTATTTT. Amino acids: CASSEVGGTNTDTQYF.

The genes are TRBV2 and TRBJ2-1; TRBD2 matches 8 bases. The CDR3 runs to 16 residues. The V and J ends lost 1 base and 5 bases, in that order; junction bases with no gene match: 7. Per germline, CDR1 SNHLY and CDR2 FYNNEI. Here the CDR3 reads CASSEGLLAVNNEQFF. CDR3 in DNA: TGTGCCAGCAGTGAAGGCCTACTAGCGGTTAACAATGAGCAGTTCTTC.